The T cell receptor beta chain under discussion was sequenced for a study of shared clonotypes between healthy human individuals. Study details: The donor group consisted of two women and a few men, aged 18 to 49.

The CDR3 length is 14 residues. Germline-derived CDR1 and CDR2 are SEHNR and FQNEAQ (reference sequence). Trimming shortened V by 5 bases and J by 11 bases, and 19 bases separated the two germline ends. As for this clone: Antigen specificity is unknown.

Division of CD4+ cells produced a CD45RA+ naive subset and a CD45RA-negative memory subset. Produced via immunoSEQ multiplex PCR; TCRdb's table is partial and in-frame only. Among millions of clones listed, around 95% were seen once. General study results and limits: What limited the represented genetic and exposure-history diversity was the small number of donors.

The source material was naive CD4+ T cells sorted from blood. Described subset: CD45RA+ positively selected. The receptor's source is a man aged 18 to 29 in good health. The rearrangement joins TRBV7-9 to TRBJ2-1; TRBD1 or TRBD2 may be the D gene (5 bases each). CDR3 loop: CASSGTVKTAKQFF. The DNA of the CDR3 is TGTGCCAGCAGCGGGACCGTAAAAACTGCTAAGCAGTTCTTC.